What follows describes a single T cell receptor beta chain. The data belong to a study of blood T cell repertoires in COVID-19. Study context: Samples came from the United States, Italy and Spain, spanning acute and convalescent COVID-19.

As processed by the authors: Scientists estimated how many nucleated cells there were by amplifying reference gene primers. Here immunoSEQ multiplex PCR was the method, and the copy in TCRdb shows in-frame clones only, minus some. V, J and clone size derive from that table, while D and trimming were established from the DNA sequence. The profile shows tens of thousands of clones, around nine tenths of them singletons. The CDR3 totals 14 residues. Germline V gives CDR1 SNHLY, CDR2 FYNNEI. Trimming pared 9 bases from V and 7 bases from J, leaving 19 bases between. Material: peripheral blood. This receptor was identified in a woman aged 55-70 years with acute or convalescent COVID-19. The rearrangement uses TRBV2 and TRBJ1-5; D is unclear. This chain's CDR3 is CASTSVGFGQPQHF. DNA for the CDR3: TGTGCCAGTACCTCGGTGGGTTTCGGGCAGCCCCAGCATTTT.